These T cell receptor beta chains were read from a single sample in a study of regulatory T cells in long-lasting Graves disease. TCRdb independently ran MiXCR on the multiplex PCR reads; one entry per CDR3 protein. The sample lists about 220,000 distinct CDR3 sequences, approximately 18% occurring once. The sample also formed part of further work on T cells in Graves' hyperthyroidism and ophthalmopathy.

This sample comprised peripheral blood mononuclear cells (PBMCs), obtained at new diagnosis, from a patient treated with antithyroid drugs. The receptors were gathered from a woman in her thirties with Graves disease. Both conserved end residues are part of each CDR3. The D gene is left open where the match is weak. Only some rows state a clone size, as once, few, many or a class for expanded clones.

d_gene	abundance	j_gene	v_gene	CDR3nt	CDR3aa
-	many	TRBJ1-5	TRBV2	TGTGCCAGCAGTGAATTCGTTAGCAATCAGCCCCAGCATTTT	CASSEFVSNQPQHF
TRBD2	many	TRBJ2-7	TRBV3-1	TGTGCCAGCAGCCAGCGGGGGGGCATTTACGAGCAGTACTTC	CASSQRGGIYEQYF
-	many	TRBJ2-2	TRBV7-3	TGTGCCAGCAGCTTAAGAGGCAGCTACACCGGGGAGCTGTTTTTT	CASSLRGSYTGELFF
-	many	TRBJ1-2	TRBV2	TGTGCCAGCAGTGACAGGGGATTTAACTATGGCTACACCTTC	CASSDRGFNYGYTF
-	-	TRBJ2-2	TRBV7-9	TGTGCCAGCAGTCCTACCTCGGCGGCCGGGGAGCTGTTTTTT	CASSPTSAAGELFF
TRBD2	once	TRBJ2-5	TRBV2	TGTGCCAGCAGTAAATGGACTAGCGGTCACGAGACCCAGTACTTC	CASSKWTSGHETQYF
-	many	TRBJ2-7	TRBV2	TGTGCCAGCAGTCCCCTGTTTTGGGACGGATACGAGCAGTACTTC	CASSPLFWDGYEQYF
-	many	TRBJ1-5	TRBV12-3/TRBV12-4	TGTGCCAGCAGTTTAAGCCAGCCCCAGCATTTT	CASSLSQPQHF
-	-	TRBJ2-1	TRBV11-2	TGTGCCAGCAGCTTAGACCCCCTAAACTCCTACAATGAGCAGTTCTTC	CASSLDPLNSYNEQFF
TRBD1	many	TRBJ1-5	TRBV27	TGTGCCAGCAGCAAGGGGGCCCAAAGAACCCAGCATTTT	CASSKGAQRTQHF
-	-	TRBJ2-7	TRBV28	TGTGCCAGCAGGGCCACCGCCACAAACTCCTACGAGCAGTACTTC	CASRATATNSYEQYF
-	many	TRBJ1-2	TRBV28	TGTGCCAGCAGTTTATGGCAGGCCCCCTATGGCTACACCTTC	CASSLWQAPYGYTF
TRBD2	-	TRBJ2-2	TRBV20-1	TGCAGTGCTAGGGGACTAGCGGGAAACCCACTGAAGAACACCGGGGAGCTGTTTTTT	CSARGLAGNPLKNTGELFF
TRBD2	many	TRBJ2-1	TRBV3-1	TGTGCCAGCAGCTCAGTCTCGGGACTAGCGGGCTCCTACAATGAGCAGTTCTTC	CASSSVSGLAGSYNEQFF
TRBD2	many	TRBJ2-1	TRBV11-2	TGTGCCAGCAGCTTAGATCTTACGGGAGGGCAAGATGAGCAGTTCTTC	CASSLDLTGGQDEQFF
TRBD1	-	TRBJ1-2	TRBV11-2	TGTGCCAGCAGCGCGGACAGGGCGGCGTCCGGCTACACCTTC	CASSADRAASGYTF
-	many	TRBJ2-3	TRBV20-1	TGCAGTGCCCTGAGGGGGTCGGCCCACACAGATACGCAGTATTTT	CSALRGSAHTDTQYF
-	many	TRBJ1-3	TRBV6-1	TGTGCCAGCACCCCGGCCGGGTTTGGAAACACCATATATTTT	CASTPAGFGNTIYF
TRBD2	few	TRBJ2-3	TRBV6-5	TGTGCCAGCAGTTACTCGAGGACTAGCGGGATAACTGATACGCAGTATTTT	CASSYSRTSGITDTQYF
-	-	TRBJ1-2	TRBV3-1	TGTGCCAGCGGCCAAAACTGGGATGGCTACACCTTC	CASGQNWDGYTF
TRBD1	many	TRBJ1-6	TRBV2	TGTGCCAGCAATCCGGGACAGGGGGGTTCACCCCTCCACTTT	CASNPGQGGSPLHF
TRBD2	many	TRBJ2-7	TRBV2	TGTGCCAGCACTGGGGCTAGCGGGTTGGCGGGCGAGCAGTACTTC	CASTGASGLAGEQYF
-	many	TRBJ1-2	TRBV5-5	TGTGCCAGCAGCTTCTATGTATCTACAGATGGCTACACCTTC	CASSFYVSTDGYTF
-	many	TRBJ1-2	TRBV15	TGTGCCACCAGCAGAGGAAGACCCGGCTACACCTTC	CATSRGRPGYTF
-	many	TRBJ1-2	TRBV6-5	TGTGCCAGCAGCTACGGTGGAGGGGACTCCTATGGCTACACCTTC	CASSYGGGDSYGYTF